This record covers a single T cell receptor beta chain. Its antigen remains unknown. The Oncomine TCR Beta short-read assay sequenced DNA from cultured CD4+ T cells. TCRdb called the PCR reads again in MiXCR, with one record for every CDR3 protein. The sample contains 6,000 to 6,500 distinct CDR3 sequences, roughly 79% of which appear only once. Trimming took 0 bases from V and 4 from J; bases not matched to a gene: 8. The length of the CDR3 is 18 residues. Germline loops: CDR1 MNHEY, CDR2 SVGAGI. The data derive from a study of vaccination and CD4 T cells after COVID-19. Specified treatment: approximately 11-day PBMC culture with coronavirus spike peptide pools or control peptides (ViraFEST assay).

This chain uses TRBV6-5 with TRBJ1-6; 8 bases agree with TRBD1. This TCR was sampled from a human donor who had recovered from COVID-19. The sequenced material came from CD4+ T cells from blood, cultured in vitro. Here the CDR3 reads CASSYSGQGAAYNSPLHF. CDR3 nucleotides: TGTGCCAGCAGTTACTCGGGCCAGGGGGCGGCATATAATTCACCCCTCCACTTT.